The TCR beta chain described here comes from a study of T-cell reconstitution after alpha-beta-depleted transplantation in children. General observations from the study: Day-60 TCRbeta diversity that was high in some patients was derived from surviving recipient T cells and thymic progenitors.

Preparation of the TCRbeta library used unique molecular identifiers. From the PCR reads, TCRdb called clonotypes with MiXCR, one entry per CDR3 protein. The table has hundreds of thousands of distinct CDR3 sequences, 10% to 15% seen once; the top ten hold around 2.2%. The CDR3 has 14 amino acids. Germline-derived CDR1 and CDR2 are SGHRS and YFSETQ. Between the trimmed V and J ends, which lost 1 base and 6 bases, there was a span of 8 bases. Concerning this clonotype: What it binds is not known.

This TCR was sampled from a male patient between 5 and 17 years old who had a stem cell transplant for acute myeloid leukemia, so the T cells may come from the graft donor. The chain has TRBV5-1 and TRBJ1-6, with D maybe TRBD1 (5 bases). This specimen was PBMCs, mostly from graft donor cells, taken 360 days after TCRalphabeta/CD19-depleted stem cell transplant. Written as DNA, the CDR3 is TGCGCCAGCAGCTTGATCGGGACTAATTCACCCCTCCACTTT. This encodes CASSLIGTNSPLHF. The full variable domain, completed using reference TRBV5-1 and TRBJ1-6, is KAGVTQTPRYLIKTRGQQVTLSCSPISGHRSVSWYQQTPGQGLQFLFEYFSETQRNKGNFPGRFSGRQFSNSRSEMNVSTLELGDSALYLCASSLIGTNSPLHFGNGTRLTVT.